This entry lists 5 T cell receptor beta chains sequenced from one sample in a study of blood T cell repertoires in COVID-19 (dated by TCRdb to about 2020). Library method: the immunoSEQ multiplex PCR assay. The immuneACCESS repertoire file appears here via TCRdb, limited to in-frame rearrangements. These files lack a portion of the clones; in checked studies, under half of the deficit traces to unresolved V genes, and the cause of the others is not known. For this sample the table gives 220,000 or so clones, of which 80% to 90% were detected only once. Around 3.2% of the sample lies in the top ten. Sequencing was carried out using PBMCs or T cells enriched from blood (not recorded which). Every receptor here comes from a woman aged 18-29 years in a cohort exposed to, infected with or recovered from COVID-19 (not recorded which).

The chain has TRBV18 and TRBJ2-1; 8 bases match TRBD1. Germline V CDR1 and CDR2: KGHSH, LQKENI. The CDR3 is 15 amino acids. The junction had 6 bases not matched to a gene; V was cut back by 5 bases and J by 3 bases. CDR3 in DNA: TGTGCCAGCTCAATTGTCGGACAGGGCTACAATGAGCAGTTCTTC. It translates to CASSIVGQGYNEQFF.

This clone was picked up one time. The chain employs TRBV5-1 and TRBJ1-4; D is unclear. This CDR3 has 14 amino acids. Germline V CDR1 and CDR2: SGHRS, YFSETQ. The V and J ends lost 0 bases and 2 bases respectively, with 5 bases between them. This CDR3 is CASSLAVTNEKLFF. As DNA, the CDR3 is TGCGCCAGCAGCTTGGCGGTTACTAATGAAAAACTGTTTTTT.

The CDR3 spells CASSEEYRLEAFF. The CDR3 DNA is TGTGCCAGCAGTGAAGAGTACAGGCTTGAAGCTTTCTTT. The V gene is TRBV2, the J gene TRBJ1-1, with D maybe TRBD1 (5 bases). V dropped 1 base and J dropped 7 bases, with 10 bases sitting between them. The CDR3 covers 13 residues. Looked up from germline, CDR1 is SNHLY and CDR2 is FYNNEI.

This clone has just a few counts. Written as DNA, the CDR3 is TGTGCCAGCAGCTTAGATCTGGGGTATGGGGGGGATGGCTACACCTTC. It encodes CASSLDLGYGGDGYTF. The chain is built from TRBV11-2 and TRBJ1-2, with a tentative D call TRBD1 (5 bases). In germline, CDR1 is SGHAT, CDR2 FQNNGV. Trimming took 0 bases from V and 6 from J, leaving 17 bases between them. CDR3 length equals 16 residues. The full variable domain, with the rest looked up from reference TRBV11-2 and TRBJ1-2, is EAGVAQSPRYKIIEKRQSVAFWCNPISGHATLYWYQQILGQGPKLLIQFQNNGVVDDSQLPKDRFSAERLKGVDSTLKIQPAKLEDSAVYLCASSLDLGYGGDGYTFGSGTRLTVV.

The chain is built from TRBV18 and TRBJ2-1; TRBD2 is a possible D gene (5 bases). V was shortened by 2 bases and J by 1 base, with 6 bases between the two germline ends. CDR1 is KGHSH, CDR2 LQKENI, per germline. The CDR3 has 14 amino acids. In nucleotides, the CDR3 is TGTGCCAGCTCACCAACGGGATCCTACAATGAGCAGTTCTTC. It codes for CASSPTGSYNEQFF.